This T cell receptor (beta chain) was sequenced in a study of blood T cell repertoires in COVID-19. Study as a whole: Sites in the United States, Italy and Spain provided acute and convalescent COVID-19 samples. T cells, B-cell-depleted T cells, or PBMCs provided the cDNA or gDNA that served as material.

V was clipped by 6 bases and J by 2 bases, with 3 bases between them. CDR3 length equals 11 residues. One Seattle source followed patients from active infection through their disease course. Per the authors' pipeline: Amplification of reference gene primers was used by the study to estimate nucleated cell counts. TCRdb's copy holds only in-frame clones and misses some; the assay was immunoSEQ multiplex PCR. The D gene and trimming were derived from the DNA, and the V and J assignments and clone size from that table. This table has around 340,000 clones, about 88% appearing once. In regard to this clone: Other DNA sequences within the sample encode an identical CDR3.

The chain recombines TRBV12-3 or TRBV12-4 with TRBJ2-3; D unresolved. The sequence was obtained from a woman aged 60 to 75 with COVID-19, enrolled during active disease. Sequenced sample: peripheral blood. The CDR3 is CASRYTDTQYF. The CDR3 bases are TGTGCCAGCAGGTACACAGATACGCAGTATTTT.